What follows are 18 T cell receptor beta chains derived from one specimen sequenced in a study of CD8 T cell repertoires and HIV-1 epitope variants. These receptors' antigens are unknown. Using immunoSEQ multiplex PCR, the repertoire was profiled, and TCRdb retains in-frame clones only, with some absent. Of about 5,000 clones in the sample, around two thirds are singletons; the top ten hold less than 50%. The sequenced material came from cultured CD8+ T cells derived from PBMCs. The receptors originated from a male donor with HIV.

The chain joins TRBV7-2 to TRBJ2-1; TRBD1 aligns across 9 bases. This CDR3 contains 13 residues. With V trimmed by 5 bases and J by 8 bases, 4 bases remained unmatched. Germline assignment: CDR1 SGHTA and CDR2 FQGNSA. CDR3 loop: CASSLGTGYEQFF. CDR3 in DNA: TGTGCCAGCAGCCTAGGGACAGGGTATGAGCAGTTCTTC. Full variable domain (missing parts from reference TRBV7-2 and TRBJ2-1): GAGVSQSPSNKVTEKGKDVELRCDPISGHTALYWYRQSLGQGLEFLIYFQGNSAPDKSGLPSDRFSAERTGGSVSTLTIQRTQQEDSAVYLCASSLGTGYEQFFGPGTRLTVL.

This chain uses TRBV19 with TRBJ2-2; D is unresolved. Germline-derived CDR1 and CDR2 are LNHDA and SQIVND (reference sequence). The V and J ends lost 6 bases and 4 bases respectively, with 6 bases between them. The CDR3 spans 12 residues. For the CDR3, the DNA is TGTGCCAGTAGAACGACCACCGGGGAGCTGTTTTTT. Protein: CASRTTTGELFF.

The chain employs TRBV27 and TRBJ2-5; D gene unclear. The CDR3 has 14 residues. Germline lookup yields CDR1 MNHEY and CDR2 SMNVEV (reference sequence). V was clipped by 3 bases and J by 5 bases, with 13 bases between them. The CDR3 loop reads CASSFTSSFETQYF. CDR3 in DNA: TGTGCCAGCAGTTTCACGTCGTCTTTTGAGACCCAGTACTTC.

The V gene is TRBV2, the J gene TRBJ1-3; D unclear. CDR3 size: 14 residues. Trimming removed 3 bases at V and 2 bases at J, with 8 bases between. The germline CDR1 and CDR2 sequences are SNHLY and FYNNEI. In DNA form, the CDR3 reads TGTGCCAGCAGTGATGATGTGGCTGGAAACACCATATATTTT. Amino acids: CASSDDVAGNTIYF.

The chain is built from TRBV29-1 and TRBJ2-1; D is unclear. The germline V gene encodes CDR1 SQVTM and CDR2 ANQGSEA. The CDR3 totals 13 residues. Trimming pared 2 bases from V and 6 bases from J, leaving 11 bases between. The CDR3 DNA follows: TGCAGCGTTGAACCGGACCCTGGCAATGAGCAGTTCTTC. As protein: CSVEPDPGNEQFF.

CDR3 nucleotides: TGTGCCAGCAGCCAGGCCGGGACCTACGAGCAGTACTTC. Its translation is CASSQAGTYEQYF. The chain couples TRBV5-4 to TRBJ2-7; TRBD2 might be the D (5 bases). The V and J ends lost 4 bases and 2 bases respectively, with 10 bases between them. The CDR3 covers 13 residues. Germline V gives CDR1 SGHNT, CDR2 YYREEE (reference sequence).

The genes are TRBV5-1 and TRBJ2-2, with D maybe TRBD2 (5 bases). The V gene lost 1 base and the J gene lost 2 bases, with 9 bases spanning the gap. Looked up from germline, CDR1 is SGHRS and CDR2 is YFSETQ. This CDR3 has 15 amino acids. Here the CDR3 reads CASSLPRENTGELFF. The CDR3 DNA is TGCGCCAGCAGCTTGCCCCGGGAAAACACCGGGGAGCTGTTTTTT.

The gene calls are TRBV13 and TRBJ1-1; TRBD1 aligns across 12 bases. With V trimmed by 4 bases and J by 4 bases, 4 bases remained unmatched. The CDR3 loop spans 15 amino acids. Germline V gene sequence: CDR1 PRHDT, CDR2 FYEKMQ (reference sequence). This CDR3 is CASSYGTGGGTEAFF. CDR3 sequence (DNA): TGTGCCAGCAGCTACGGGACAGGGGGCGGCACTGAAGCTTTCTTT.

This CDR3 reads CAKMHRDRNPAEADTQYF. The CDR3 bases are TGTGCCAAAATGCACCGGGACAGGAACCCCGCCGAAGCAGATACGCAGTATTTT. This chain connects TRBV6-4 to TRBJ2-3, with 8 nucleotides matching TRBD1. The CDR3 consists of 18 residues. Losses at the gene ends were 10 bases for V and 4 bases for J; bases not matched to a gene: 22. The germline CDR1 and CDR2 sequences are MRHNA and SNTAGT.

V and J are TRBV11-2 and TRBJ2-7, with a possible D match to TRBD1 (5 bases). CDR3 length equals 13 residues. Germline CDR1 and CDR2: SGHAT and FQNNGV. V was shortened by 1 base and J by 5 bases, with 9 bases between the two germline ends. In DNA form, the CDR3 reads TGTGCCAGCAGCTTAGGAGTAGGGGACGAGCAGTACTTC. This encodes CASSLGVGDEQYF.

The V call is TRBV30, the J call TRBJ2-2; D not resolved. The ends were cut back, 7 bases at V and 0 bases at J, with 6 bases in the middle. The CDR3 is made up of 12 amino acids. Per germline, CDR1 GTSNPN and CDR2 SVGIG (reference sequence). The CDR3 is CAYKSNTGELFF. The CDR3 DNA reads as TGTGCCTACAAATCGAACACCGGGGAGCTGTTTTTT.

This clone showed up just once. The V and J genes are TRBV5-6 and TRBJ1-2; D ambiguous. The germline V gene has CDR1 SGHDT and CDR2 YYEEEE. The CDR3 is 12 residues long. The ends were cut back, 0 bases at V and 4 bases at J, with 4 bases in the middle. The CDR3 here is CASSLEGYGYTF. The CDR3 nucleotides are TGTGCCAGCAGCTTGGAGGGCTATGGCTACACCTTC.

The chain uses TRBV10-1 and TRBJ2-2; D remains unclear. Germline V gene lookup returns CDR1 WNHNN and CDR2 SYGVQD (reference sequence). V lost 4 bases to trimming and J lost 5 bases, with 8 bases between them. This CDR3 contains 13 residues. The CDR3 loop reads CASSGVNTGELFF. In DNA form, the CDR3 reads TGCGCCAGCAGTGGCGTAAATACCGGGGAGCTGTTTTTT.

There are a few counts of this clone. This rearrangement joins TRBV29-1 to TRBJ1-1; perhaps TRBD1 as D (5 bases). Between the trimmed V and J ends, which lost 6 bases and 5 bases, there was a span of 22 bases. Germline V gives CDR1 SQVTM, CDR2 ANQGSEA. The CDR3 extends over 15 amino acids. The CDR3 DNA reads as TGCAGCGTCCCGAGCGGGGCAGGAGGGGTAACTGAAGCTTTCTTT. Protein: CSVPSGAGGVTEAFF. The full variable domain, its missing parts supplied by reference TRBV29-1 and TRBJ1-1, is SAVISQKPSRDICQRGTSLTIQCQVDSQVTMMFWYRQQPGQSLTLIATANQGSEATYESGFVIDKFPISRPNLTFSTLTVSNMSPEDSSIYLCSVPSGAGGVTEAFFGQGTRLTVV.

The genes are TRBV7-9 and TRBJ2-7; D gene unclear. The CDR3 length is 14 residues. The V gene's germline CDR1 is SEHNR and CDR2 FQNEAQ (reference sequence). V lost 6 bases and J 2 bases, leaving 14 bases between the germline ends. The DNA for the CDR3 is TGTGCCAGCAGTTCAGATGTCTCGGCCTACGAGCAGTACTTC. The encoded protein is CASSSDVSAYEQYF.

The chain links TRBV30 to TRBJ1-4; no firm D call. There are 16 residues in the CDR3. V was clipped by 2 bases and J by 0 bases, with 13 bases between them. Per the germline V gene, CDR1 is GTSNPN and CDR2 is SVGIG (reference sequence). The CDR3 loop reads CAWSSYPKATNEKLFF. CDR3 sequence (DNA): TGTGCCTGGAGTTCGTACCCCAAAGCAACTAATGAAAAACTGTTTTTT.

CDR3 nucleotides: TGTGCCAGCAGTTTGGAGGGTTATGAAGAGACCCAGTACTTC. Protein product: CASSLEGYEETQYF. The chain recombines TRBV27 with TRBJ2-5; D might be TRBD2 (6 bases). The V end was cut by 3 bases, the J end by 3 bases, with 11 bases between. Germline V gene lookup returns CDR1 MNHEY and CDR2 SMNVEV (reference sequence). The CDR3 covers 14 residues.

The chain couples TRBV28 to TRBJ1-1; 11 nucleotides line up with TRBD1. The CDR3 sequence is 16 residues long. Germline trimming cut 6 bases from V and 4 bases from J; bases unmatched to any gene: 10. Per germline, CDR1 MDHEN and CDR2 SYDVKM. The CDR3 reads CASSTWDRGSATEAFF. The CDR3 DNA is TGTGCCAGCAGCACCTGGGACAGGGGGTCGGCCACTGAAGCTTTCTTT.